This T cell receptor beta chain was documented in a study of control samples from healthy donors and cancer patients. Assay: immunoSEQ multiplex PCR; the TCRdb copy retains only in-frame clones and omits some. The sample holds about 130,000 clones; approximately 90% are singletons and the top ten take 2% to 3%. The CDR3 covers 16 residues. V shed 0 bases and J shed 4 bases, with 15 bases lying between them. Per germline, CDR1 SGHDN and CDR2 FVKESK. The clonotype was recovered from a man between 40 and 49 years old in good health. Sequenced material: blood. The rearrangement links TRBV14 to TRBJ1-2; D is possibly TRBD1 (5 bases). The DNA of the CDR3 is TGTGCCAGCAGCCAAGATCCATTCTGGGGCCTCTATGGCTACACCTTC. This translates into CASSQDPFWGLYGYTF.